Presented here are 24 T cell receptor beta chains from one specimen sequenced in a study of T cells after yellow fever vaccination. TCRdb re-called the 5' RACE reads through MiXCR, storing one row per CDR3 protein. The profile covers more than 90,000 distinct CDR3 sequences, with under 9% appearing a single time and about 25% taken by the ten largest. Sequences were derived from CD8+ T cells sorted from PBMCs, sampled 45 days after the yellow fever booster vaccination. All receptors derive from a man aged 25-40 years who received the YFV17D yellow fever vaccine.

This clonotype was recorded once. This may be a read error: a much more frequent sequence differs by one nucleotide. The V call is TRBV29-1, the J call TRBJ1-1, with D possibly being TRBD1 (5 bases). Germline assignment: CDR1 SQVTM and CDR2 ANQGSEA. The CDR3 spans 12 residues. V was trimmed by 5 bases and J by 7 bases, leaving 14 bases between them. The CDR3 DNA is TGCAGCGTTCTCGGCATGGGGGGTGAAGCTTTCTTT. It codes for CSVLGMGGEAFF.

The CDR3, as DNA: TGTGCCAGCAGTCCTGCTTACAGGGACCGAGAGACCCAGTACTTC. This translates into CASSPAYRDRETQYF. The chain employs TRBV7-9 and TRBJ2-5; D is perhaps TRBD1 (6 bases). Trimming stripped 6 bases from V and 4 bases from J, with 18 bases between. CDR3 length: 15 amino acids. The V gene's germline CDR1 is SEHNR and CDR2 FQNEAQ (reference sequence).

This clonotype was counted at least ten times. The chain's CDR3 is CAIMRETNTGELFF. DNA for the CDR3: TGTGCCATCATGAGGGAGACGAACACCGGGGAGCTGTTTTTT. This chain links TRBV10-3 with TRBJ2-2, with a weak D call TRBD2 (5 bases). V gave up 7 bases and J gave up 0 bases, with 9 bases separating them. Looked up from germline, CDR1 is ENHRY and CDR2 is SYGVKD. This CDR3 is built from 14 residues.

This clonotype was found a few times. The chain recombines TRBV7-2 with TRBJ2-7; the D gene is possibly TRBD2 (7 bases). Trimming took off 8 bases at V and 2 bases at J, with 16 bases between the two ends. The CDR3 has 14 residues. CDR1 is SGHTA and CDR2 is FQGNSA in the germline V gene. CDR3 protein: CASARAGATYEQYF. CDR3 DNA sequence: TGTGCCAGCGCGAGGGCGGGGGCAACCTACGAGCAGTACTTC.

There are many counts of this clonotype. V usage is TRBV20-1 and J usage is TRBJ2-3, with 8 bases identical to TRBD2. The CDR3 contains 15 residues. V was pared by 5 bases and J by 3 bases, with 10 bases of the junction left unmatched. Germline CDR1 is DFQATT and CDR2 is SNEGSKA (reference sequence). CDR3 sequence reads: CSASTSGWETDTQYF. In DNA, the CDR3 is TGCAGTGCTTCCACTAGCGGATGGGAAACAGATACGCAGTATTTT.

This clonotype was recorded many times. The chain employs TRBV9 and TRBJ2-1; 8 nucleotides match TRBD2. The CDR3 spans 15 residues. Germline V gene lookup returns CDR1 SGDLS and CDR2 YYNGEE. The J segment lost 6 bases and the V segment lost 4 bases, leaving 9 bases of the junction unmatched. CDR3 DNA sequence: TGTGCCAGCAGCCGTACTAGCGGACCCATCAATGAGCAGTTCTTC. Its protein is CASSRTSGPINEQFF.

Note on this clonotype: This may be a read error: a much more frequent sequence differs by one nucleotide. CDR3 sequence reads: CASSLAQMTYERYF. CDR3 coding DNA: TGCGCCAGCAGCTTGGCCCAGATGACCTACGAGCGGTACTTC. This chain connects TRBV5-1 to TRBJ2-7; D gene unclear. The CDR3 covers 14 residues. The germline gives CDR1 SGHRS, CDR2 YFSETQ.

This clonotype was counted at least ten times. This chain uses TRBV7-2 with TRBJ2-3, with D possibly TRBD2 on 6 matching bases. The CDR3 consists of 16 residues. Deletions cut 5 bases from V and 2 bases from J, with 17 bases between. Germline V gene data show CDR1 as SGHTA and CDR2 as FQGNSA. CDR3 nucleotide sequence: TGTGCCAGCAGCCATTTCCTTAGCGGCTACACAGATACGCAGTATTTT. This translates into CASSHFLSGYTDTQYF. Variable domain in full (rest from reference TRBV7-2 and TRBJ2-3): GAGVSQSPSNKVTEKGKDVELRCDPISGHTALYWYRQSLGQGLEFLIYFQGNSAPDKSGLPSDRFSAERTGGSVSTLTIQRTQQEDSAVYLCASSHFLSGYTDTQYFGPGTRLTVL.

This clonotype showed up many times. V usage is TRBV12-3 or TRBV12-4 and J usage is TRBJ2-1; 10 nucleotides match TRBD1. V trimming: 8 bases; J trimming: 4 bases; junction bases outside the gene matches: 5. The CDR3 runs to 14 residues. CDR3 residues: CASAGTGVYNEQFF. The CDR3, as DNA: TGTGCCAGCGCCGGGACAGGGGTTTACAATGAGCAGTTCTTC.

The table lists this clonotype with a few counts. The rearrangement uses TRBV7-2 and TRBJ1-1; D is undetermined. The germline V and J ends were trimmed by 5 bases and 7 bases, with 11 bases remaining between them. The CDR3 extends over 12 amino acids. Germline loops: CDR1 SGHTA, CDR2 FQGNSA. The CDR3 sequence is CASSPWSGEAFF. The CDR3 DNA follows: TGTGCCAGCAGCCCCTGGTCGGGTGAAGCTTTCTTT.

This clonotype occurred many times. The chain employs TRBV5-1 and TRBJ2-1, with a possible D match to TRBD2 (5 bases). The V end lost 2 bases, the J end lost 7 bases, and 13 bases lay between the germline ends. CDR3 length: 14 residues. Germline V lookup: CDR1 SGHRS, CDR2 YFSETQ. Here the CDR3 reads CASSFTGLNNEQFF. In nucleotides, the CDR3 is TGCGCCAGCAGCTTCACCGGACTCAATAATGAGCAGTTCTTC.

Comment on this clonotype: A much larger clone lies a single base off, so this may be a read error. This CDR3 is CASSNMVGEQYF. The CDR3 nucleotides read TGCGCCAGCAGCAACATGGTTGGTGAGCAGTACTTC. The V and J genes are TRBV5-1 and TRBJ2-7; no definite D call. The CDR3 length is 12 residues. Deletions cut 4 bases from V and 7 bases from J, with 12 bases between. CDR1 SGHRS and CDR2 YFSETQ come from the germline V gene.

The chain employs TRBV28 and TRBJ2-7; 8 bases fit TRBD1. The V gene's germline CDR1 is MDHEN and CDR2 SYDVKM. V was clipped by 5 bases and J by 4 bases; unmatched bases: 4. CDR3 length: 13 amino acids. The chain's CDR3 is CASSRQGYYEQYF. The CDR3 nucleotides are TGTGCCAGCAGTCGACAGGGGTATTACGAGCAGTACTTC.

At least ten counts were recorded for this clonotype. V usage is TRBV12-3 or TRBV12-4 and J usage is TRBJ2-7, with D hard to call. Deletions cut 3 bases from V and 5 bases from J, with 8 bases between. The CDR3 loop spans 12 amino acids. The CDR3 is CASSFTYHEQYF. The CDR3 nucleotides are TGTGCCAGCAGTTTCACGTACCACGAGCAGTACTTC.

The V and J genes are TRBV5-3 and TRBJ2-3; the match to TRBD2 covers 13 bases. TRBV5-3 is designated an ORF whose function remains uncertain. V trimming: 10 bases; J trimming: 2 bases; junction bases outside the gene matches: 4. CDR3 length equals 14 residues. CDR3 protein: CAGGTSGITDTQYF. In DNA, the CDR3 is TGTGCCGGAGGGACTAGCGGGATCACAGATACGCAGTATTTT.

This clonotype has only a few counts. The chain links TRBV14 to TRBJ2-1; D is undetermined. The CDR3 is 15 residues long. Trimming took 4 bases from V and 0 from J, leaving 10 bases between them. Looked up from germline, CDR1 is SGHDN and CDR2 is FVKESK. CDR3 DNA: TGTGCCAGCAGCCCCACCATGAGCTCCTACAATGAGCAGTTCTTC. This translates into CASSPTMSSYNEQFF. Combining the CDR3 with reference TRBV14 and TRBJ2-1 gives the whole variable domain EAGVTQFPSHSVIEKGQTVTLRCDPISGHDNLYWYRRVMGKEIKFLLHFVKESKQDESGMPNNRFLAERTGGTYSTLKVQPAELEDSGVYFCASSPTMSSYNEQFFGPGTRLTVL.

This clonotype was counted at least ten times. The rearrangement links TRBV20-1 to TRBJ2-1; D might be TRBD2 (6 bases). V was shortened by 5 bases and J by 5 bases, with 19 bases between the two germline ends. Germline CDR1 reads DFQATT; CDR2 reads SNEGSKA (reference sequence). The CDR3 loop spans 15 amino acids. The DNA for the CDR3 is TGCAGTGCTTTCCGGGCCGGGACTTCGCACAATGAGCAGTTCTTC. Residues: CSAFRAGTSHNEQFF.

This clonotype was counted at least ten times. The chain employs TRBV7-6 and TRBJ2-2; D assignment may be TRBD1 or TRBD2 (6 bases each). The CDR3 length is 18 residues. V lost 6 bases to trimming and J lost 0 bases, with 20 bases between them. Per the germline V gene, CDR1 is SGHVS and CDR2 is FNYEAQ. CDR3 amino acids: CASRRDTDYPANTGELFF. The CDR3 bases are TGTGCCAGCAGGCGGGACACCGACTACCCCGCGAACACCGGGGAGCTGTTTTTT.

This clonotype was seen ten or more times. This chain uses TRBV7-2 with TRBJ2-1, with D perhaps TRBD1 or TRBD2 (5 bases each). Trimming took off 5 bases at V and 7 bases at J, with 15 bases between the two ends. Germline V CDR1 and CDR2: SGHTA, FQGNSA. The CDR3 sequence is 14 residues long. The CDR3 reads CASSLEWGTNEQFF. CDR3 in DNA: TGTGCCAGCAGCCTAGAGTGGGGGACGAATGAGCAGTTCTTC.

This clonotype was counted many times. The chain is built from TRBV27 and TRBJ2-1; D not certain. CDR1 is MNHEY and CDR2 is SMNVEV in the germline V gene (reference sequence). This CDR3 has 14 residues. Trimming removed 3 bases at V and 7 bases at J, with 13 bases between. CDR3 residues: CASSLQIKDNEQFF. As DNA, the CDR3 is TGTGCCAGCAGTTTGCAAATAAAGGATAATGAGCAGTTCTTC.

There are many counts of this clonotype. This chain connects TRBV6-1 to TRBJ1-2, with a tentative D call TRBD1 (5 bases). Germline V gives CDR1 MNHNS, CDR2 SASEGT. Trimming cost V 4 bases and J 4 bases, with 13 bases left between them. This CDR3 spans 14 amino acids. The CDR3 DNA is TGTGCCAGCAGTGGCGGGACTCCTATCTATGGCTACACCTTC. Its translation is CASSGGTPIYGYTF.

This clonotype came up a few times. The J gene is TRBJ2-2, the V gene TRBV5-1, with 9 bases lining up with TRBD1. V shed 0 bases, J shed 4 bases, and the junction held 4 bases outside the gene matches. Germline CDR1 reads SGHRS; CDR2 reads YFSETQ. The CDR3 has 16 amino acids. CDR3 nucleotides: TGCGCCAGCAGCTTGGCTGACAGGGGGGGCACCGGGGAGCTGTTTTTT. This sequence encodes CASSLADRGGTGELFF.

This clonotype was seen at least ten times. This rearrangement joins TRBV6-4 to TRBJ2-3, with D possibly TRBD1 on 6 matching bases. V was trimmed by 6 bases and J by 4 bases, leaving 11 bases between them. In germline, CDR1 is MRHNA, CDR2 SNTAGT. The CDR3 spans 13 residues. Here the CDR3 reads CASSHRESDTQYF. The CDR3 DNA sequence: TGTGCCAGCAGCCACAGGGAATCAGATACGCAGTATTTT.

This clonotype was counted many times. V usage is TRBV9 and J usage is TRBJ2-7, with unresolved D. Germline lookup yields CDR1 SGDLS and CDR2 YYNGEE. V shed 0 bases and J shed 0 bases, with 10 bases lying between them. The length of the CDR3 is 15 residues. CDR3 sequence reads: CASSVVADRSYEQYF. The CDR3, as DNA: TGTGCCAGCAGCGTAGTCGCGGACCGCTCCTACGAGCAGTACTTC.